Here is one T cell receptor (beta chain) with its context. Its antigen remains undetermined. Read sequence stops 3 residues before the CDR3 end, and the germline J gene provides the missing end. This record belongs to a study of T cells in women clearing cervical HPV infection (dated by TCRdb to 2017 to 2018). About the investigation overall: The cases were over 20 women with histologically confirmed HPV16-related CIN3 or worse, and 2 of these cases were invasive cancers. Cases and controls were matched on year of sample collection and on age within five years. Quality controls consisted of five blinded duplicates per group, for a total of some 60 samples made up of 50 participants and about ten replicates. Blood from cases was collected at the visit where the lesion was first found, while blood from controls was collected once the infection could no longer be detected. The exploratory proof-of-principle case-control study was nested within the Guanacaste HPV Natural History Study in Costa Rica and compared TCR repertoires across cervical HPV16 outcomes. Among cases, blood sampling came a median of approximately 150 days after lesion detection, with an interquartile range of about 80 to 230 days. HLA typing was available for only a few women, so HLA type could not be excluded as a confounder. Controls were some 26 women whose single incident HPV16 infection cleared within 12 months without precancer or cancer developing. Cases had a median age of almost 35 years compared with 38 to 40 for controls, and baseline characteristics showed no significant differences between the groups. The parent cohort enrolled around 9,800 women aged 18 or older in Guanacaste, Costa Rica, during about 1992 to 1994 and followed them for more than 6 years.

What the authors observed across the whole study: Cases were distinguished from controls with an estimated AUC of about 0.8 by random forest classifiers combining richness and V gene abundances. Whether associations preceded infection or resulted from infection could not be shown with the cross-sectional design, and effector/memory subsets and HPV-specific T cells were not isolated. CIN3+ cases had significantly higher TCR repertoire richness than controls across sequencing depths, but evenness did not differ between the groups. Lower TRBV6-7 relative abundance was observed in cases than in controls (around 0.1% versus 0.15%; Bonferroni P = 0.0008). Because the number of T cells per sample was unknown, the richness differences could reflect varying T-cell content rather than repertoire biology.

Every participant had a single incident cervical HPV16 infection, and women with prevalent HPV16 infections were excluded. Cervical HPV DNA was detected with MY09/MY11 PCR, and genotyping was done with dot-blot hybridization. Roughly 15 mL of heparinized blood were centrifuged, and the buffy coat was aliquoted, frozen at -30°C, then stored at -80°C. QIAGEN kits were used to extract genomic DNA from buffy coat specimens. The trim is 3 bases for V and 1 base for J, with a gap of 12 bases between the germline ends. CDR1 and CDR2 (DFQATT, SNEGSKA) derive from the germline V gene (reference sequence). The CDR3 spans 14 residues, from the cysteine through the phenylalanine. The DNA covers only part of the CDR3, 33 bases in frame from base 1. TCR beta CDR3 regions were amplified by multiplex PCR using the immunoSEQ assay from an average of 1200 ng genomic DNA per sample. Primer bias was corrected in the assay by using a complete synthetic TCR repertoire to establish an amplification baseline. Amplicons were sequenced on the Illumina platform. As for the authors' bioinformatics: Sequences were error-corrected by clustering with frequency ratios and a modified nearest-neighbor algorithm, then analyzed in the immunoSEQ Analyzer with IMGT gene definitions. TCR richness and evenness were averaged over 20 rarefaction repeats at each rarefaction depth, excluding samples with fewer sequences than the depth. V, D and J gene relative abundances were compared between groups with Wilcoxon rank sum tests, applying FDR correction. In the blinded duplicates, the intraclass correlation was approximately 96% for TCR richness and averaged about 80% across around 66 gene segments. Entries here come from immuneACCESS through TCRdb and include only in-frame sequences with V and J called. Some clones fail to appear in such tables; in the studies checked, an unresolved V gene covers under half of the shortfall, and the cause of the remainder is unknown. The V and J calls and clone size come from that table; D and trimming were worked out from the DNA. The sample table includes roughly 40,000 clones. The biggest ten clones account for approximately 1.2% of the sample.

The sequencing sample was made of blood buffy coat. This receptor was obtained from a woman aged 18-70 years with a cervical HPV16 infection that either progressed to CIN3+ or cleared (not recorded which). The chain employs TRBV20-1 and TRBJ2-5; no confident D gene assignment can be made. The CDR3 loop reads CSARKGQSQETQYF. The CDR3 bases that were read are TGCAGTGCTAGGAAGGGCCAGAGCCAAGAGACC.